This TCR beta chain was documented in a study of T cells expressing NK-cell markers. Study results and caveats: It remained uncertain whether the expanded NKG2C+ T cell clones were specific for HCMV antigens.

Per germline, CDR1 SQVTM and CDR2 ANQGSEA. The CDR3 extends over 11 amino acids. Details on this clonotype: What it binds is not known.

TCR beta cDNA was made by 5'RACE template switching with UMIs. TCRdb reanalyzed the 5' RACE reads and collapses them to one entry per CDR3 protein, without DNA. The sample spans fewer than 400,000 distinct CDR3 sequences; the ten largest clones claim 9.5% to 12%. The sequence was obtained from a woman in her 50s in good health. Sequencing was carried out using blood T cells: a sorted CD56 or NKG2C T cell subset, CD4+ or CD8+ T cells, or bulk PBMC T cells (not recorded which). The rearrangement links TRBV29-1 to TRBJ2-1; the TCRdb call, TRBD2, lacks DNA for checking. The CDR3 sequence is CSVDLAAEQFF.